This TCR beta chain stems from a study of blood T cells in healthy people across ages. The CDR3 covers 15 residues. V dropped 3 bases and J dropped 5; count of bases not matched to a gene: 3. Looked up from germline, CDR1 is MNHEY and CDR2 is SMNVEV (reference sequence). To note about this clonotype: The antigen remains unidentified.

A second PCR of about 7 to 12 cycles used a sample-barcoded 5' primer and a J-beta primer mix. TCRdb reprocessed the 5' RACE reads with MiXCR, giving one entry per CDR3 protein. The data contain over 1,500,000 distinct CDR3 sequences, around 48% of them singletons. Study findings and constraints: Per million T cells, TCR beta diversity dropped roughly linearly as age increased. Changes seen in expanded clonotypes were possibly confounded by donor CMV status left unknown.

The sequence was obtained from a woman aged 40 to 49 in good health. Sequencing used blood. The chain recombines TRBV27 with TRBJ1-6; 8 nucleotides align to TRBD1. Here the CDR3 DNA reads TGTGCCAGCAGTTTCCGACAGGGGAATAATTCACCCCTCCACTTT. As protein: CASSFRQGNNSPLHF.